The entry below gives a single T cell receptor beta chain sequence along with its context. From the germline J gene comes the end of the CDR3, since the read stops 3 residues before it. Mixed chimerism was transient after nonmyeloablative marrow transplants from related graft donors. TCRdb's copy holds only in-frame clones and misses some; the assay was immunoSEQ multiplex PCR. The sample has about 31,000 clones. These data come from a study of Tregs in tolerant kidney transplant recipients. CDR3 length: 13 residues. Trimming took off 2 bases at V and 5 bases at J, with 9 bases between the two ends. CDR1 and CDR2 (germline): SNHLY, FYNNEI.

The sequenced sample was CD4+ T cells from blood (PBMCs), obtained 24 months after the transplant. This TCR derives from a human patient who received a combined kidney and bone marrow transplant. Part of the T cell pool may stem from the graft donor. The chain has TRBV2 and TRBJ1-2; weak D call: TRBD1 (6 bases). The CDR3 is CASSERQVYGYTF. CDR3 bases read: TGTGCCAGCAGTGAAAGACAGGTTTATGGC.